The next 17 T cell receptor beta chains were all read from a single sample in a study of T cell changes during pregnancy in multiple sclerosis. Method: immunoSEQ multiplex PCR; TCRdb's copy keeps in-frame clones and lacks some. The top ten hold about 1.7% of the sample, which has about 40,000 clones, roughly 94% seen once. Sequenced here: peripheral blood, sampled in the third trimester of pregnancy. The source is a female donor with multiple sclerosis, enrolled in a pregnancy study.

This rearrangement joins TRBV18 to TRBJ2-5; 9 bases align to TRBD1. There are 16 residues in the CDR3. The junction had 7 bases not matched to a gene; V was cut back by 3 bases and J by 2 bases. Germline CDR1 reads KGHSH; CDR2 reads LQKENI. The CDR3 coding sequence is TGTGCCAGCTCACCCCTGGGACAGGGTCGGCAAGAGACCCAGTACTTC. The encoded protein is CASSPLGQGRQETQYF.

The rearrangement links TRBV9 to TRBJ2-1; 9 bases are shared with TRBD2. J gave up 8 bases and V 4 bases, and 7 bases lay outside the gene matches. The CDR3 runs 14 residues. The V gene's germline CDR1 is SGDLS and CDR2 YYNGEE. Here the CDR3 DNA reads TGTGCCAGCAGCCCTAGGATAGCGGGAGATGAGCAGTTCTTC. Protein: CASSPRIAGDEQFF.

J is TRBJ2-2 and V is TRBV19, with 7 bases that match TRBD2. With V trimmed by 3 bases and J by 0 bases, 4 bases remained unmatched. Germline V gene data show CDR1 as LNHDA and CDR2 as SQIVND (reference sequence). The CDR3 spans 16 residues. The CDR3 DNA sequence: TGTGCCAGTAGTATGCCGCGGGGGTCGAACACCGGGGAGCTGTTTTTT. Amino acid sequence: CASSMPRGSNTGELFF. Full variable domain (remainder filled in from reference TRBV19 and TRBJ2-2): DGGITQSPKYLFRKEGQNVTLSCEQNLNHDAMYWYRQDPGQGLRLIYYSQIVNDFQKGDIAEGYSVSREKKESFPLTVTSAQKNPTAFYLCASSMPRGSNTGELFFGEGSRLTVL.

The chain links TRBV7-6 to TRBJ2-1; D uncertain. Germline V gives CDR1 SGHVS, CDR2 FNYEAQ. The CDR3 is made up of 13 amino acids. V was shortened by 1 base and J by 6 bases, with 7 bases between the two germline ends. CDR3 in DNA: TGTGCCAGCAGCTTAGGACTCCTCAATGAGCAGTTCTTC. This translates into CASSLGLLNEQFF.

The V call is TRBV4-1, the J call TRBJ1-2; 7 nucleotides align to TRBD1. The V and J ends lost 0 bases and 10 bases, in that order; junction bases with no gene match: 8. Germline values: CDR1 MGHRA, CDR2 YSYEKL. The CDR3 consists of 14 residues. The CDR3 sequence: CASSQERQGALYTF. As DNA, the CDR3 is TGCGCCAGCAGCCAAGAGAGACAGGGTGCCCTCTACACCTTC.

This chain connects TRBV7-9 to TRBJ1-1; D ambiguous. Trimming left V 5 bases short and J 10 bases short, with 17 bases between. The CDR3 extends over 13 amino acids. Germline lookup yields CDR1 SEHNR and CDR2 FQNEAQ (reference sequence). CDR3 coding DNA: TGTGCCAGCAGCGAAGGACTCTTGCAAGGAGCTTTCTTT. Translated, it gives CASSEGLLQGAFF.

This rearrangement joins TRBV6-5 to TRBJ2-5; the D is unclear. CDR1 is MNHEY and CDR2 is SVGAGI in the germline V gene. The V gene lost 0 bases and the J gene lost 5 bases, with 16 bases spanning the gap. The CDR3 length is 16 residues. DNA of the CDR3: TGTGCCAGCAGTTACTCGAGTTTTTCCTCTTTCGAGACCCAGTACTTC. Its translation is CASSYSSFSSFETQYF.

The gene calls are TRBV7-2 and TRBJ1-3; D is ambiguous. The CDR3 is 15 amino acids. Germline CDR1 reads SGHTA; CDR2 reads FQGNSA. V lost 1 base and J 0 bases, leaving 7 bases between the germline ends. CDR3: CASSLGLNSGNTIYF. The CDR3 DNA is TGTGCCAGCAGCTTAGGACTGAACTCTGGAAACACCATATATTTT.

The CDR3 nucleotides read TGTGCCATCAATCCGAGGGGGCCGAACACCGGGGAGCTGTTTTTT. It encodes CAINPRGPNTGELFF. V and J are TRBV10-3 and TRBJ2-2, with 7 bases that match TRBD1. V gave up 7 bases and J gave up 0 bases; unmatched junction bases: 5. The CDR3 sequence is 15 residues long. CDR1 is ENHRY and CDR2 is SYGVKD in the germline V gene.

The chain employs TRBV29-1 and TRBJ2-2; tentative D call: TRBD2 (6 bases). The CDR3 contains 17 residues. V dropped 5 bases and J dropped 0 bases, with 19 bases sitting between them. The germline gives CDR1 SQVTM, CDR2 ANQGSEA. This chain's CDR3 is CSVSTPETGANTGELFF. The CDR3 region has the DNA TGCAGCGTTAGTACGCCGGAAACGGGGGCGAACACCGGGGAGCTGTTTTTT.

The rearrangement joins TRBV7-9 to TRBJ2-3; 8 nucleotides align to TRBD2. In germline, CDR1 is SEHNR, CDR2 FQNEAQ (reference sequence). With V trimmed by 4 bases and J by 3 bases, 3 bases remained unmatched. This CDR3 region has 14 residues. CDR3 loop: CASSSERGTDTQYF. Here the CDR3 DNA reads TGTGCCAGCAGCTCAGAGCGGGGGACAGATACGCAGTATTTT.

This chain uses TRBV4-2 with TRBJ2-7; 8 bases fit TRBD1. This CDR3 region has 15 residues. J lost 4 bases, V lost 1 base, and 6 bases had no gene match. CDR1 and CDR2 from the germline V gene are LGHNA and YNFKEQ. CDR3: CASSQAAQGAYEQYF. Here the CDR3 DNA reads TGTGCCAGCAGCCAAGCGGCGCAGGGGGCTTACGAGCAGTACTTC.

This chain joins TRBV27 and TRBJ2-1; no definite D call. The CDR3 contains 13 residues. Trimming stripped 3 bases from V and 6 bases from J, with 9 bases between. Germline CDR1 MNHEY, CDR2 SMNVEV (reference sequence). The CDR3 nucleotides are TGTGCCAGCAGTTTCTTAACAAGCAATGAGCAGTTCTTC. Amino acid sequence: CASSFLTSNEQFF.

The V gene is TRBV29-1, the J gene TRBJ1-1; D possibly corresponds to TRBD1 (5 bases). CDR1 is SQVTM and CDR2 is ANQGSEA in the germline V gene. V lost 6 bases and J 1 base, leaving 27 bases between the germline ends. The CDR3 totals 18 residues. The CDR3 DNA is TGCAGCGTATACAGGATTAGTCCTTGGCCACTTTCGAACACTGAAGCTTTCTTT. It codes for CSVYRISPWPLSNTEAFF.

The CDR3 nucleotides are TGCAGCGGGGGGACAGGGGGCGCCGGAGGCTACACCTTC. This sequence encodes CSGGTGGAGGYTF. The chain has TRBV29-1 and TRBJ1-2, with 12 bases matching TRBD1. Germline CDR1 reads SQVTM; CDR2 reads ANQGSEA. This CDR3 has 13 amino acids. The ends lost 7 bases at V and 8 bases at J; junction bases unmatched: 8.

The genes are TRBV5-5 and TRBJ2-7; tentatively, D is TRBD2 (5 bases). V lost 3 bases and J lost 5, with 12 bases in between. The CDR3 runs 13 residues. Germline-derived CDR1 and CDR2 are SGHKS and YYEKEE (reference sequence). DNA of the CDR3: TGTGCCAGCAGCTGGACTGGATCTGACGAGCAGTACTTC. It translates to CASSWTGSDEQYF.

This sequence joins TRBV5-4 and TRBJ2-1; maybe TRBD2 (7 bases). Germline values: CDR1 SGHNT, CDR2 YYREEE (reference sequence). The V end was cut by 5 bases, the J end by 5 bases, with 8 bases between. The CDR3 extends over 12 amino acids. Here the CDR3 DNA reads TGTGCCAGCAGAGGGGGGGACAATGAGCAGTTCTTC. Translating it yields CASRGGDNEQFF.